The entry below gives a single TCR beta chain sequence along with its context. Its cognate antigen has yet to be identified. There are no base qualities to consult, and no much larger clone falls within one base. V was cut back by 3 bases and J by 0 bases, leaving a gap of 12 bases between them. Including the terminal cysteine and phenylalanine, the CDR3 comprises 16 residues. Here the CDR3 DNA is all that survives: 48 bases in frame from base 1. The germline V gene (reference sequence) supplies CDR1 MNHEY and CDR2 SMNVEV. The sample is drawn from a study of T cell changes during pregnancy in multiple sclerosis (dated by TCRdb to the late 2010s). About the study as a whole: The study looked at changes in the T cell repertoire across pregnancy in women with multiple sclerosis.

The library was generated by the immunoSEQ multiplex PCR assay. Imported from immuneACCESS, the table was reduced by TCRdb to in-frame sequences with V and J called. These copies leave out some clones; in studies compared against another copy, an unresolved V gene accounts for under half, and the cause of the remainder is not known. This sample holds about 42,000 clones; approximately 96% were observed only once. Approximately 1% of the sample lies in the top ten. The sequence links TRBV27 to TRBJ2-1, with TRBD1 as a weak D call on 6 bases. The material was peripheral blood, obtained in the second trimester of pregnancy. The TCR sequence derives from a female donor with multiple sclerosis, enrolled in a pregnancy study. The CDR3 reads CASSLQGLPSYNEQFF. The DNA reads TGTGCCAGCAGTTTGCAGGGGCTGCCCTCCTACAATGAGCAGTTCTTC.